Below, 20 T cell receptor beta chains from the same sample are listed, as sequenced in a study of tumor-infiltrating lymphocytes in primary liver carcinoma. Constant-region priming of about 500 ng total RNA yielded TCR beta cDNA. Libraries for TCR beta were built through three nested multiplex PCR rounds, which together made up a slightly modified ARM-PCR procedure. A C-beta reverse primer and TRBV1-TRBV30 forward primers served in each of the first two PCR rounds, at approximately 10 cycles apiece. TCRdb analysed the multiplex PCR reads with MiXCR anew, one entry per CDR3 protein. The sample carries 150,000 to 200,000 distinct CDR3 sequences, around 85% recorded once. Each 20-30 mg portion of unsorted bulk tissue served as the source for co-extraction of RNA and DNA. Sequences were obtained from tumor tissue from primary liver carcinoma. The receptor source for this set is a man aged 35 to 55 with primary liver carcinoma and hepatitis B virus infection.

The J gene is TRBJ1-2, the V gene TRBV12-3 or TRBV12-4, with D perhaps TRBD1 (5 bases). V lost 6 bases and J lost 8, with 16 bases in between. The CDR3 covers 13 residues. The CDR3 DNA sequence: TGTGCCAGCAGCCCGGGACGGGAGGACGGCTACACCTTC. Translation: CASSPGREDGYTF.

Remarks on this clonotype: An end of the junction does not agree with germline; a read error may underlie this. This chain links TRBV7-8 with TRBJ2-4, with D unresolved. CDR1 and CDR2 (germline): SGHVS, FQNEAQ. The CDR3 length is 17 residues. CDR3: CVSSPLSSGLAKNIQYF. The CDR3 DNA sequence: TGTGTCAGCAGCCCCCTTTCCAGTGGATTAGCCAAAAACATTCAGTACTTC.

The V call is TRBV7-8, the J call TRBJ2-1; either TRBD1 or TRBD2 may fit D (5 bases each). Germline V gene lookup returns CDR1 SGHVS and CDR2 FQNEAQ. The CDR3 loop spans 17 amino acids. The germline V and J ends were trimmed by 5 bases and 8 bases, with 25 bases remaining between them. CDR3 sequence reads: CASSTRTLTARGDEQFF. CDR3 in DNA: TGTGCCAGCAGCACTAGGACCCTGACTGCGCGAGGGGATGAGCAGTTCTTC.

V usage is TRBV4-2 and J usage is TRBJ2-3; 8 positions match TRBD2. This CDR3 region has 19 residues. CDR1 LGHNA and CDR2 YNFKEQ come from the germline V gene. Trimming cost V 2 bases and J 3 bases; bases outside gene matches: 16. CDR3 sequence reads: CASSQSVTGGPVGTDTQYF. Here the CDR3 DNA reads TGTGCCAGCAGCCAATCGGTAACGGGAGGGCCGGTTGGGACAGATACGCAGTATTTT.

This clonotype appeared a few times. The chain recombines TRBV28 with TRBJ1-2, with 7 positions matching TRBD1. V lost 5 bases and J lost 4; bases outside the gene matches: 4. The germline V gene has CDR1 MDHEN and CDR2 SYDVKM. The CDR3 is 13 residues long. CDR3 protein: CASSEDRVYGYTF. CDR3 nucleotide sequence: TGTGCCAGCAGTGAAGACAGGGTCTATGGCTACACCTTC.

This clonotype is medium-sized within its sample. The V gene is TRBV5-4, the J gene TRBJ2-7; 9 bases agree with TRBD1. V was clipped by 4 bases and J by 5 bases; unmatched bases: 10. The CDR3 runs 15 residues. Germline V CDR1 and CDR2: SGHNT, YYREEE (reference sequence). The DNA of the CDR3 is TGTGCCAGCAGCCCAACCGGGACAGGGATCAACGAGCAGTACTTC. This translates into CASSPTGTGINEQYF.

This chain links TRBV6-5 with TRBJ2-3; 10 positions match TRBD2. CDR1 MNHEY and CDR2 SVGAGI come from the germline V gene. The J segment lost 11 bases and the V segment lost 7 bases, leaving 15 bases of the junction unmatched. This CDR3 comprises 15 residues. The CDR3 loop is CASNPVLAGTYMQYF. Written as DNA, the CDR3 is TGTGCCAGCAACCCAGTACTAGCGGGAACATATATGCAGTATTTT.

Concerning this clonotype: A read error is likely, as this CDR3 ends without the conserved phenylalanine or tryptophan. This rearrangement joins TRBV29-1 to TRBJ1-3; 7 nucleotides match TRBD1. Looked up from germline, CDR1 is SQVTM and CDR2 is ANQGSEA. CDR3 length: 12 amino acids. The chain's CDR3 is CCAKQGGNTIYI. In nucleotides, the CDR3 is TGCTGCGCCAAACAGGGGGGAAACACCATATATATT.

This clonotype appeared a few times. A much larger clonotype is one base distant, so this may be a read error. The chain uses TRBV29-1 and TRBJ2-1; D is ambiguous. The germline V gene has CDR1 SQVTM and CDR2 ANQGSEA. The CDR3 covers 10 residues. In DNA form, the CDR3 reads TGCAGCGTTGATAATAATGAGCAGCTCTTC. This gives the protein CSVDNNEQLF.

Of note for this clonotype: At one boundary the junction diverges from the germline segment, which might be a read error. V usage is TRBV6-2 or TRBV6-3 and J usage is TRBJ2-7; D perhaps matches TRBD2 (5 bases). CDR3 length equals 15 residues. Germline V CDR1 and CDR2: MNHEY, SVGEGT. CDR3 coding DNA: TGTGCCAGCATTAAGTCCAGCGGTAGGTCCTACGAACAGTACTTC. Translating gives CASIKSSGRSYEQYF.

Note on this clonotype: The CDR3 end shows no conserved phenylalanine or tryptophan, and so a read error is likely. The DNA is left out, because the CDR3 cannot be placed on it with certainty; the CDR3 is given as TCRdb lists it. The CDR3 reads CSVEGPGRLQETRYL. This chain links TRBV29-1 with TRBJ2-5; the table's D call of TRBD1 was not tested on the DNA. With termini counted, the CDR3 has 15 amino acids. In germline, CDR1 is SQVTM, CDR2 ANQGSEA.

Comment on this clonotype: This could be a read error, since a much larger clone is one nucleotide away. Since no conserved phenylalanine or tryptophan closes the CDR3, a read error is the likely cause. The DNA is omitted, as the CDR3 cannot be located on it reliably, and the CDR3 follows TCRdb's listing. The rearrangement joins TRBV14 to TRBJ2-3; the table's TRBD2 call for D was not verified on the DNA. Germline values: CDR1 SGHDN, CDR2 FVKESK. The CDR3 extends over 14 residues, inclusive of both ends. CDR3 amino acids: CASSQRSKAGRPDL.

This clonotype was detected only a few times. At one boundary the junction diverges from the germline segment, which might be a read error. The V call is TRBV12-3 or TRBV12-4, the J call TRBJ2-2, with TRBD2 matching 8 bases. The CDR3 covers 16 residues. CDR3 loop: CASSGRIAGYTGELFF. The CDR3 nucleotides read TGTGCTAGCAGTGGCCGCATAGCGGGATATACCGGGGAGCTGTTTTTT.

Remarks on this clonotype: Its ends do not fully match the called genes, so a read error is possible. The rearrangement links TRBV5-6 to TRBJ2-5; TRBD1 agrees at 10 bases. Per the germline V gene, CDR1 is SGHDT and CDR2 is YYEEEE. The CDR3 totals 15 residues. The CDR3 here is CASSLPDRGWETQHF. Here the CDR3 DNA reads TGTGCCAGCAGCTTGCCGGACAGGGGGTGGGAGACCCAGCACTTC.

Points on this clonotype: The CDR3 carries no conserved terminal phenylalanine or tryptophan, so it likely arises from a read error. V and J are TRBV29-1 and TRBJ2-5; either TRBD1 or TRBD2 may fit D (5 bases each). The CDR3 contains 15 residues. V was clipped by 5 bases and J by 4 bases, with 20 bases between them. The germline gives CDR1 SQVTM, CDR2 ANQGSEA. CDR3 protein: CSVKADKGRAETQYI. The CDR3 DNA reads as TGCAGCGTTAAAGCGGACAAGGGGCGAGCAGAGACCCAGTACATC.

J is TRBJ2-7 and V is TRBV11-2; 7 bases match TRBD2. Losses at the gene ends were 7 bases for V and 8 bases for J; bases not matched to a gene: 17. This CDR3 has 15 residues. From germline, CDR1 is SGHAT and CDR2 FQNNGV. The CDR3 protein is CASNSGLGRSFKQYF. The CDR3 DNA is TGTGCCAGCAACTCAGGACTAGGACGGTCCTTCAAGCAGTACTTC.

This chain uses TRBV28 with TRBJ2-2, with 7 bases fitting TRBD1. CDR1 and CDR2 (germline): MDHEN, SYDVKM. With V trimmed by 7 bases and J by 15 bases, 20 bases remained unmatched. This CDR3 is 15 amino acids long. Here the CDR3 reads CASIPGQMNTGVVFF. The CDR3 DNA is TGTGCCAGCATTCCGGGACAGATGAACACTGGTGTGGTGTTTTTT.

In its sample, this clonotype was seen once. One end of the junction is discordant with germline, which a read error may explain. V usage is TRBV10-3 and J usage is TRBJ2-4; D uncertain. CDR3 length: 15 amino acids. Germline-derived CDR1 and CDR2 are ENHRY and SYGVKD. CDR3 sequence reads: CVIGDNWKVKNIQYF. The CDR3 nucleotides read TGTGTCATCGGTGACAACTGGAAAGTCAAAAACATTCAGTACTTC.

The gene calls are TRBV10-3 and TRBJ2-1, with 12 nucleotides matching TRBD2. From germline, CDR1 is ENHRY and CDR2 SYGVKD. The CDR3 is 16 residues long. The CDR3 DNA sequence: TGTGACAGCAGCCAAACTAGCGGGAGGCCCTACAATGAGCAGTTCTTC. Translated, it gives CDSSQTSGRPYNEQFF.

Comment on this clonotype: A read error may produce the germline difference seen at one junction end. This rearrangement joins TRBV29-1 to TRBJ2-7; tentatively, D is TRBD1 (5 bases). This CDR3 has 13 residues. Germline values: CDR1 SQVTM, CDR2 ANQGSEA. The CDR3 protein is CRVTDPLSYEQCF. DNA of the CDR3: TGCAGGGTGACAGACCCCCTCTCCTACGAGCAGTGCTTC.